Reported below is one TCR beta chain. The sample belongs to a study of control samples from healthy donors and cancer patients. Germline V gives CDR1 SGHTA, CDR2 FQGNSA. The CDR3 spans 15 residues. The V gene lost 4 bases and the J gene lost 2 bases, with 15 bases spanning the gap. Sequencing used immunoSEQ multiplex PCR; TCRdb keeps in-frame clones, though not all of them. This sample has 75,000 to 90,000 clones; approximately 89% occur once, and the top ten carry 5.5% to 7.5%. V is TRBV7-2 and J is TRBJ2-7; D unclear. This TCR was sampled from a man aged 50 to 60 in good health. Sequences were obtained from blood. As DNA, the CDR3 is TGTGCCAGCAGCTCCAGCGTGGGAAGGACCTACGAGCAGTACTTC. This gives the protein CASSSSVGRTYEQYF.